The source of this T cell receptor (beta chain) is a study of CD4 T cells in lung cancer (dated by TCRdb to about 2019). Describing the broader study: To find responses to candidate mutation-encoded neoepitopes, the study screened blood T cells from NSCLC patients and isolated neoantigen-specific CD4+ T-cell clones and TCRs. Tumor and non-adjacent lung tissue came from a handful of patients undergoing curative-intent resections for stage I-III non-small cell lung cancer. Aged 60 to 69 when blood was donated, the resected patients, most of whom were former smokers, had either lung adenocarcinoma or squamous cell carcinoma. Treatments the patients had received before donating blood included platinum chemotherapy, and some of the patients were given nivolumab or pembrolizumab. Deep sequencing of TCRB was used to follow the frequency of neoantigen-specific clonotypes in tumor resections, non-adjacent lung and cultured T-cell products. What the study reported, not specific to this receptor: Some blood-derived responses might reflect in vitro priming of naive T cells or cross-reactivity rather than memory responses to the cancer.

Libraries came from the immunoSEQ multiplex PCR assay. DNA was isolated using Qiagen DNeasy or QIAamp micro DNA kits, and TCRB was sequenced using the Adaptive Biotechnology human TCRB sequencing kit. An Illumina MiSeq was used to sequence the TCRB libraries. The paper's processing steps were these. The kit provider's software was used to analyze TCRB sequence data, and Fisher's exact test was applied to assess tumor enrichment of clonotype templates. Entries here come from immuneACCESS through TCRdb and include only in-frame sequences with V and J called. Some clones fail to appear in such tables; in the studies checked, an unresolved V gene covers under half of the shortfall, and the cause of the remainder is unknown. V and J calls and clone size come straight from that table; D and trimming were deduced from the DNA. Here the sample has more than 9,000 clones; over 65% occur a single time. Together, the top ten hold roughly 14% of the sample.

Non-adjacent lung tissue was taken as far as possible from the malignant lesion, at least 3 cm away, from the same resection. This clone was recorded a few times. The clone's antigen remains unknown. No much larger clonotype is one base removed from it; base qualities were not supplied. CDR1 and CDR2 (MNHEY, SVGAGI) derive from the germline V gene. The CDR3 runs 13 amino acids, cysteine and phenylalanine included. Kept here is only the CDR3 DNA, which spans 39 bases and is read in frame from base 1. Between the V and J ends, shortened by 0 bases and 6 bases respectively, the junction contains 8 bases.

This clonotype was sampled from a man aged 55-75 years with non-small cell lung cancer. The sample comprised normal lung tissue taken away from the tumor. Rearrangement joined TRBV6-5 to TRBJ1-2; the D gene remains uncertain. The base sequence is TGTGCCAGCAGTTACTCGTTTACGGATGGCTACACCTTC. It encodes CASSYSFTDGYTF.